This T cell receptor (beta chain) was captured by sequencing in a study of blood T cells in healthy people across ages. Donor samples were obtained from healthy Caucasian individuals from Russia, aged roughly 6 to 95. Looked up from germline, CDR1 is SNHLY and CDR2 is FYNNEI. There are 13 residues in the CDR3. V shed 5 bases, J shed 4 bases, and the junction held 4 bases outside the gene matches. For the second PCR, which ran for 7 to 11 cycles, a sample-barcoded 5' primer and a J-beta primer mix were used. Template switching added a 12-random-nucleotide identifier to every cDNA molecule. Each single sample gave us at least 3 million CDR3-containing paired-end reads. TCRdb passed the 5' RACE reads through MiXCR, listing each CDR3 protein once. The sample has approximately 690,000 distinct CDR3 sequences; around 41% are singletons.

The sequenced sample consisted of blood. The TCR sequence derives from a man older than 75 in good health. The chain uses TRBV2 and TRBJ2-7, with TRBD2 identical over 8 bases. As DNA, the CDR3 is TGTGCCAGCAGTCGGACTAGCTTTTACGAGCAGTACTTC. It yields the protein CASSRTSFYEQYF.